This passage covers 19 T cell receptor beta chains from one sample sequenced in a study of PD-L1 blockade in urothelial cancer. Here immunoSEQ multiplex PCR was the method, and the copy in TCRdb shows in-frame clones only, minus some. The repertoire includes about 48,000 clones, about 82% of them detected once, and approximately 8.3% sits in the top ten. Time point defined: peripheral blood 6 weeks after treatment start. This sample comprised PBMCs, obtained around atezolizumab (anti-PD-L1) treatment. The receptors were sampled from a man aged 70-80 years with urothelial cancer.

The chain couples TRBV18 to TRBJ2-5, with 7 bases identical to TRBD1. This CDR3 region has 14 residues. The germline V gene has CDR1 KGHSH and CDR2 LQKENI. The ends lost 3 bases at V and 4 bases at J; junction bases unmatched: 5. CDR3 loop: CASSPSTGAETQYF. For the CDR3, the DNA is TGTGCCAGCTCACCGAGCACAGGGGCAGAGACCCAGTACTTC. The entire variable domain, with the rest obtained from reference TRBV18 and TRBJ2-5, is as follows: NAGVMQNPRHLVRRRGQEARLRCSPMKGHSHVYWYRQLPEEGLKFMVYLQKENIIDESGMPKERFSAEFPKEGPSILRIQQVVRGDSAAYFCASSPSTGAETQYFGPGTRLLVL.

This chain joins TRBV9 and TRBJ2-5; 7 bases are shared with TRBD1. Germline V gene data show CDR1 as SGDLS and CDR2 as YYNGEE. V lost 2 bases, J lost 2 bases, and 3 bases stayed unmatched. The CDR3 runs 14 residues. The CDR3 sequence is CASSVGRGQETQYF. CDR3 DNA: TGTGCCAGCAGCGTCGGCAGGGGGCAAGAGACCCAGTACTTC.

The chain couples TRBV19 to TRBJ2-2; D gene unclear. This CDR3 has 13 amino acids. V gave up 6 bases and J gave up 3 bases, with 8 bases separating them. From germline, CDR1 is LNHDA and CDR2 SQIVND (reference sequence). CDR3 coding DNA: TGTGCCAGTAGACTACGGGACACCGGGGAGCTGTTTTTT. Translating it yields CASRLRDTGELFF. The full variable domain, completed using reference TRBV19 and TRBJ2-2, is DGGITQSPKYLFRKEGQNVTLSCEQNLNHDAMYWYRQDPGQGLRLIYYSQIVNDFQKGDIAEGYSVSREKKESFPLTVTSAQKNPTAFYLCASRLRDTGELFFGEGSRLTVL.

In DNA, the CDR3 is TGTGCCAGCAGTTTGGCAGGGGGATCTTACGAGCAGTACTTC. Encoded protein: CASSLAGGSYEQYF. This chain uses TRBV28 with TRBJ2-7; TRBD1 matches 7 bases. Germline values: CDR1 MDHEN, CDR2 SYDVKM. J lost 4 bases, V lost 3 bases, and 6 bases had no gene match. The CDR3 has 14 amino acids.

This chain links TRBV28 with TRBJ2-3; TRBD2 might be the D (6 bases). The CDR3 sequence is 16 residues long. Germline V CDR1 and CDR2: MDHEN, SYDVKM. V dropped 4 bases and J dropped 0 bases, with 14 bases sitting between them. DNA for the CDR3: TGTGCCAGCAGTTCTCACGGGACTGCTAGCACAGATACGCAGTATTTT. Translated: CASSSHGTASTDTQYF.

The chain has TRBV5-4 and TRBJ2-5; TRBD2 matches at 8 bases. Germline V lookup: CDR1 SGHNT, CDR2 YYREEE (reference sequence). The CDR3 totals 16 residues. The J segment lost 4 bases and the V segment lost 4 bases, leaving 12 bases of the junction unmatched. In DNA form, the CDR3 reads TGTGCCAGCAGCCCCAATACCGGGAGCGGGGGAGAGACCCAGTACTTC. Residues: CASSPNTGSGGETQYF.

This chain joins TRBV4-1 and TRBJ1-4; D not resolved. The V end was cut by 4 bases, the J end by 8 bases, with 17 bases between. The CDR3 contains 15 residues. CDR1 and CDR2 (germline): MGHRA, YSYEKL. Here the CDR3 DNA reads TGCGCCAGCAGCCCGTCAATGGTTTCGGGAGAAAAACTGTTTTTT. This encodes CASSPSMVSGEKLFF.

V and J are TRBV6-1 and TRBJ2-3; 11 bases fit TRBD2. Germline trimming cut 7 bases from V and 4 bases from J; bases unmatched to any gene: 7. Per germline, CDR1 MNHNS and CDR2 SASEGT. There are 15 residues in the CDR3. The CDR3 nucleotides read TGTGCCAGCAAACAACTAGCGGGAGTCCCAGATACGCAGTATTTT. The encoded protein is CASKQLAGVPDTQYF.

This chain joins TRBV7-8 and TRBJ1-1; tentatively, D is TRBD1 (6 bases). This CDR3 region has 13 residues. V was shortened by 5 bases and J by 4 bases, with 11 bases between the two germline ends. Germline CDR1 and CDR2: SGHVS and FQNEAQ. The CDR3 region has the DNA TGTGCCAGCAGCACGACAGGTGGCACTGAAGCTTTCTTT. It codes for CASSTTGGTEAFF.

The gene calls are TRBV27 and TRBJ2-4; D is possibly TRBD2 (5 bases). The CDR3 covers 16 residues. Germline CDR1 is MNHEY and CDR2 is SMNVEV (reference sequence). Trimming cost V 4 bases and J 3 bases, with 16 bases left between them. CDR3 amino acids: CASSYVPGGDKNIQYF. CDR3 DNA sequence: TGTGCCAGCAGTTACGTCCCCGGAGGAGACAAAAACATTCAGTACTTC.

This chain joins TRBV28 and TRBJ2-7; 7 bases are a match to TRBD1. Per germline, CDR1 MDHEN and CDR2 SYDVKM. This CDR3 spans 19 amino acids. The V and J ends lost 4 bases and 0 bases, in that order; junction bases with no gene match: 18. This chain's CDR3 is CASSSQKILRDSFSYEQYF. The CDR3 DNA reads TGTGCCAGCAGTTCACAAAAAATCCTCCGGGACAGCTTCTCCTACGAGCAGTACTTC.

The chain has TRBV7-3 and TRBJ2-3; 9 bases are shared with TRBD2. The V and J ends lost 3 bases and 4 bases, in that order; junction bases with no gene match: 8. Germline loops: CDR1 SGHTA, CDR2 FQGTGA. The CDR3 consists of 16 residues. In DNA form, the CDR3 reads TGTGCCAGCAGCTTGACTAGCGGAGTTCCCCCAGATACGCAGTATTTT. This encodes CASSLTSGVPPDTQYF.

The CDR3 here is CASSLDAASFNEQFF. DNA for the CDR3: TGTGCCAGCAGCTTAGATGCGGCTAGTTTCAATGAGCAGTTCTTC. This chain connects TRBV11-3 to TRBJ2-1; D is uncertain. V was shortened by 0 bases and J by 6 bases, with 12 bases between the two germline ends. The CDR3 runs 15 residues. Germline V gives CDR1 SGHNT, CDR2 YENEEA. The variable domain in full, completed from reference TRBV11-3 and TRBJ2-1, reads EAGVVQSPRYKIIEKKQPVAFWCNPISGHNTLYWYLQNLGQGPELLIRYENEEAVDDSQLPKDRFSAERLKGVDSTLKIQPAELGDSAVYLCASSLDAASFNEQFFGPGTRLTVL.

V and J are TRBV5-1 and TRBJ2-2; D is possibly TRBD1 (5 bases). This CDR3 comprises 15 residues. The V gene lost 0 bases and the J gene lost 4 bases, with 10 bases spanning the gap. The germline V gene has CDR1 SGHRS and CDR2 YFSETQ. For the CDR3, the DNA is TGCGCCAGCAGCTTGGAGAACAGGATCACCGGGGAGCTGTTTTTT. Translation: CASSLENRITGELFF.

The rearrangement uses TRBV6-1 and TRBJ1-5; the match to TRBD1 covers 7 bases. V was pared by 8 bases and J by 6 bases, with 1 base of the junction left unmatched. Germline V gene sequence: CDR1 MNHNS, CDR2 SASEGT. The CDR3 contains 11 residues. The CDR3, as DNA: TGTGCCAGCGGGACAGTTCAGCCCCAGCATTTT. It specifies CASGTVQPQHF.

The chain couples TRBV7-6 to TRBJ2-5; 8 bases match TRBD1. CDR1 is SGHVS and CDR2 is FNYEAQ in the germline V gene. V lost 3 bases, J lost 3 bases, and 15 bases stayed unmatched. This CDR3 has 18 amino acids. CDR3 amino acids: CASSFPDPSAGGEETQYF. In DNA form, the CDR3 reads TGTGCCAGCAGCTTCCCCGACCCTTCCGCAGGGGGCGAAGAGACCCAGTACTTC.

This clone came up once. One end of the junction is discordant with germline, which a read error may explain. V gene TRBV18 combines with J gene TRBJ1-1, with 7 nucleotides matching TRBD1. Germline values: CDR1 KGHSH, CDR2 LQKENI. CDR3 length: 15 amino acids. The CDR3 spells CASSPLQDRAPEAFF. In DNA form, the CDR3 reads TGTGCCAGCTCCCCACTACAAGACAGGGCCCCTGAAGCTTTCTTT.

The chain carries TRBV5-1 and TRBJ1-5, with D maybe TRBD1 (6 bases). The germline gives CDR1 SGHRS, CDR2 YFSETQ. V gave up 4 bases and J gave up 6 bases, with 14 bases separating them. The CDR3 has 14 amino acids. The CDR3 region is CASSPGTGSQPQHF. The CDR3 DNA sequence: TGCGCCAGCAGCCCCGGTACAGGGAGTCAGCCCCAGCATTTT.

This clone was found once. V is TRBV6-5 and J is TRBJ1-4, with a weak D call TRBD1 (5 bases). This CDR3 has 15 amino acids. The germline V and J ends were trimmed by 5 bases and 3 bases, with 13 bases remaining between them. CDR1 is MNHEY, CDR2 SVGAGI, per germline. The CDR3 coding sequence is TGTGCCAGCAGTCCGCAGGGTGGAGCTAATGAAAAACTGTTTTTT. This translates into CASSPQGGANEKLFF.